These 10 T cell receptor beta chains were sequenced from one sample in a study of blood T cell dynamics during melanoma immunotherapy. The time point was: week 3, after first cycle of checkpoint inhibitor. Clones were read by immunoSEQ multiplex PCR, and TCRdb kept only the in-frame ones, dropping some. This sample has under 15,000 clones, with 91% found just once. The sequenced sample was effector memory CD8+ T cells from blood, obtained from a patient treated with checkpoint blockade. The receptors derive from a human donor with melanoma.

This clone appeared once. J is TRBJ2-7 and V is TRBV19; 12 bases map to TRBD2. The germline V gene encodes CDR1 LNHDA and CDR2 SQIVND (reference sequence). Trimming cost V 5 bases and J 2 bases; bases outside gene matches: 7. CDR3 size: 16 residues. The DNA for the CDR3 is TGTGCCAGTAGTTGGGCGACTAGCGGGAGTACCTACGAGCAGTACTTC. Its protein is CASSWATSGSTYEQYF.

This chain connects TRBV7-9 to TRBJ2-1; TRBD2 matches at 10 bases. The V and J ends lost 5 bases and 7 bases, in that order; junction bases with no gene match: 8. The V gene's germline CDR1 is SEHNR and CDR2 FQNEAQ (reference sequence). The CDR3 has 15 residues. CDR3 sequence (DNA): TGTGCCAGCAGCCACAGCGGGAGGGCCGAAAATGAGCAGTTCTTC. Protein product: CASSHSGRAENEQFF.

The chain combines TRBV28 with TRBJ2-3; 7 bases map to TRBD2. The ends lost 7 bases at V and 2 bases at J; junction bases unmatched: 15. CDR1 is MDHEN, CDR2 SYDVKM, per germline. This CDR3 comprises 17 residues. CDR3 DNA sequence: TGTGCCAGCACCCAATCTGGCGGGAGAGCGATCACAGATACGCAGTATTTT. The encoded protein is CASTQSGGRAITDTQYF.

The chain employs TRBV10-3 and TRBJ2-7; D possibly corresponds to TRBD2 (5 bases). Trimming left V 4 bases short and J 0 bases short, with 10 bases between. From germline, CDR1 is ENHRY and CDR2 SYGVKD. The CDR3 runs to 14 residues. The CDR3 nucleotides are TGTGCCATCAGTGCACTAGAGAGCTCCTACGAGCAGTACTTC. Translating gives CAISALESSYEQYF.

V gene TRBV2 combines with J gene TRBJ1-2; 7 bases fit TRBD1. Germline-derived CDR1 and CDR2 are SNHLY and FYNNEI. The CDR3 is 15 amino acids. With V trimmed by 5 bases and J by 3 bases, 9 bases remained unmatched. The CDR3 DNA follows: TGTGCCAGCAGTACAAACGGACAGGCCTACTATGGCTACACCTTC. It encodes CASSTNGQAYYGYTF.

The chain uses TRBV11-3 and TRBJ2-5; TRBD2 agrees at 10 bases. Trimming cost V 5 bases and J 5 bases; bases outside gene matches: 8. Germline loops: CDR1 SGHNT, CDR2 YENEEA. CDR3 length equals 15 residues. In nucleotides, the CDR3 is TGTGCCAGCAGCCCCGGGCTAGCGGGAGTGGAGACCCAGTACTTC. This sequence encodes CASSPGLAGVETQYF.

This chain links TRBV11-2 with TRBJ2-7; D gene uncertain. Germline V gene data show CDR1 as SGHAT and CDR2 as FQNNGV. The CDR3 extends over 13 amino acids. The germline V and J ends were trimmed by 5 bases and 0 bases, with 8 bases remaining between them. DNA for the CDR3: TGTGCCAGCAGCCCTTCGAGCTCCTACGAGCAGTACTTC. Protein product: CASSPSSSYEQYF.

V gene TRBV19 combines with J gene TRBJ2-7; D may be TRBD1 or TRBD2 (5 bases each). Trimming cost V 5 bases and J 5 bases, with 19 bases left between them. Germline loops: CDR1 LNHDA, CDR2 SQIVND (reference sequence). This CDR3 has 15 residues. CDR3 bases: TGTGCCAGTAGTCTCGGACTGGTGGGGCTCAACGAGCAGTACTTC. Protein product: CASSLGLVGLNEQYF. Filled out from reference TRBV19 and TRBJ2-7, the complete variable domain reads DGGITQSPKYLFRKEGQNVTLSCEQNLNHDAMYWYRQDPGQGLRLIYYSQIVNDFQKGDIAEGYSVSREKKESFPLTVTSAQKNPTAFYLCASSLGLVGLNEQYFGPGTRLTVT.

This clone was seen a handful of times. This sequence joins TRBV19 and TRBJ1-2; tentative D call: TRBD1 (6 bases). V was trimmed by 1 base and J by 6 bases, leaving 9 bases between them. The CDR3 sequence is 13 residues long. Germline V gene lookup returns CDR1 LNHDA and CDR2 SQIVND (reference sequence). CDR3 loop: CASSIVGTHGYTF. Here the CDR3 DNA reads TGTGCCAGTAGTATAGTGGGGACACATGGCTACACCTTC.

The chain joins TRBV5-1 to TRBJ2-1, with D tentatively TRBD1 (5 bases). The V gene's germline CDR1 is SGHRS and CDR2 YFSETQ. V was trimmed by 3 bases and J by 1 base, leaving 11 bases between them. The CDR3 runs to 15 residues. This CDR3 is CASSSDIASYNEQFF. In DNA form, the CDR3 reads TGCGCCAGCAGCTCGGACATAGCATCCTACAATGAGCAGTTCTTC.